The clone carrying this TCR beta chain occurred many times. The V gene's germline CDR1 is SGHDT and CDR2 YYEEEE. CDR3 length: 14 residues. V lost 1 base to trimming and J lost 5 bases, with 13 bases between them. TCRdb called the PCR reads again in MiXCR, with one record for every CDR3 protein. Of around 40,000 distinct CDR3 sequences listed, roughly 21% are singletons. The entry originates in a study of molecular identifiers for immune sequencing clone quantification. Libraries used about 20,000 to 1,100,000 sorted naive CD8 T cells and 10%, 30% or 50% RNA input. The chain employs TRBV5-6 and TRBJ2-7, with D possibly being TRBD1 or TRBD2 (5 bases each). This TCR was sampled from a human donor in good health. Some libraries in this study had Jurkat cell RNA spiked in. Material: naive CD8+ T cells from blood, with Jurkat cell RNA spiked in. Subset defined: FACS-sorted CD8+CD4-CCR7+CD45RA+ naive T cells. The CDR3 reads CASSLWQGPDEQYF. CDR3 bases: TGTGCCAGCAGCTTGTGGCAGGGACCCGACGAGCAGTACTTC.